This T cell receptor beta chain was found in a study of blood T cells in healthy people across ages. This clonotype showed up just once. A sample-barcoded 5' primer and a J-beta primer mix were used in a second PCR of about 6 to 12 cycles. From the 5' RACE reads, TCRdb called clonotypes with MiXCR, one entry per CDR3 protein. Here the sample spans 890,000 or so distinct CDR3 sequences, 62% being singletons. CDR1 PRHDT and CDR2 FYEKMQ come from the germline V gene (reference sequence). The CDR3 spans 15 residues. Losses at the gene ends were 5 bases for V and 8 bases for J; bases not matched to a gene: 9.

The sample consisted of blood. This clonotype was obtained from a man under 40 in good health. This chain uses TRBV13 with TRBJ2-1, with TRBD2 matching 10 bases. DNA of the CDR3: TGTGCCAGCAGCCCCCGGGTAGCGGGGGGTTATGAGCAGTTCTTC. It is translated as CASSPRVAGGYEQFF.